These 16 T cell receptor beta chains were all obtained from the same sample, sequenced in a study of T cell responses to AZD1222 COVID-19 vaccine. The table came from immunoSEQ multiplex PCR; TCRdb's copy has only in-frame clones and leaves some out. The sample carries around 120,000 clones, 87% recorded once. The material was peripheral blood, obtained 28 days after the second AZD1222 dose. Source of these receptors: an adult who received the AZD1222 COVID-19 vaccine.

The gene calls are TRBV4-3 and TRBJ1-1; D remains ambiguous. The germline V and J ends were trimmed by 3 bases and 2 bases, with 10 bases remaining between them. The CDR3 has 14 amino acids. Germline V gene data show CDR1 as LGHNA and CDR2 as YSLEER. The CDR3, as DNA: TGCGCCAGCAGCCATAGGGCGGAAAACACTGAAGCTTTCTTT. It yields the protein CASSHRAENTEAFF.

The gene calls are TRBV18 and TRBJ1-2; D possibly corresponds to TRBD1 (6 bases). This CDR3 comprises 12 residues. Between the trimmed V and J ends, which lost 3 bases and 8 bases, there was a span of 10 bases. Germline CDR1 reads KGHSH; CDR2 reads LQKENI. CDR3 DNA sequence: TGTGCCAGCTCACCTACGACAGGCGGCTACACCTTC. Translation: CASSPTTGGYTF.

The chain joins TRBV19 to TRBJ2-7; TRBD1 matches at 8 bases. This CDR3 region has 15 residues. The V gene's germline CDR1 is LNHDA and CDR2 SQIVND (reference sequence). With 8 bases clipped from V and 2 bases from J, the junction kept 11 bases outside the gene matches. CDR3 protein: CASRASGQATYEQYF. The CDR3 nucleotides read TGTGCCAGTCGCGCCTCGGGACAGGCGACCTACGAGCAGTACTTC.

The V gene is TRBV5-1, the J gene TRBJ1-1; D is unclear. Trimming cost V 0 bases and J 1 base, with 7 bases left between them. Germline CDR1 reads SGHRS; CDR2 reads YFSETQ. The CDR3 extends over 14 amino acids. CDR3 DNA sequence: TGCGCCAGCAGCTTGGCGTCCGGGAACACTGAAGCTTTCTTT. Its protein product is CASSLASGNTEAFF.

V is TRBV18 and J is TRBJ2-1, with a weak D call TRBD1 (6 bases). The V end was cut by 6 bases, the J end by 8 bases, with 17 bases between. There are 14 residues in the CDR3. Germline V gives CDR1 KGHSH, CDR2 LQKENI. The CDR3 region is CASSLGQSTDEQFF. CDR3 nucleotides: TGTGCCAGCTCTCTCGGACAGAGTACGGATGAGCAGTTCTTC.

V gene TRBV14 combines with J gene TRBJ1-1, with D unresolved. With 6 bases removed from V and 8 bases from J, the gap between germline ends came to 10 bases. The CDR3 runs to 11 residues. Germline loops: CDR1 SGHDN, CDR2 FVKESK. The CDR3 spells CASSPHEEAFF. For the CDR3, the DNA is TGTGCCAGCAGTCCTCACGAGGAAGCTTTCTTT.

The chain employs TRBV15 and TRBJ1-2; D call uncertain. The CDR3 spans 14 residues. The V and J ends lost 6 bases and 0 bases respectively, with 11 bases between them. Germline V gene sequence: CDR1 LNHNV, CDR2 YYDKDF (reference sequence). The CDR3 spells CATSPTVSNYGYTF. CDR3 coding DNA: TGTGCCACCAGTCCGACGGTCTCTAACTATGGCTACACCTTC.

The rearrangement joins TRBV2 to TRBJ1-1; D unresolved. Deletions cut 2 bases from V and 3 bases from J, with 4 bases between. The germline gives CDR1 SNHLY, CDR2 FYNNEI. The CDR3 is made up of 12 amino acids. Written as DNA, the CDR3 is TGTGCCAGCAGTGAACGGGACACTGAAGCTTTCTTT. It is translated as CASSERDTEAFF.

CDR3 coding DNA: TGTGCCAGCAGCCCGTATCAGAAGACCCAGTACTTC. Amino acids: CASSPYQKTQYF. The chain employs TRBV2 and TRBJ2-5, with D unclear. CDR3 size: 12 residues. Germline V CDR1 and CDR2: SNHLY, FYNNEI. V was trimmed by 6 bases and J by 6 bases, leaving 11 bases between them.

DNA for the CDR3: TGTGCCAGCAGCTCGAAACGGGGAGGGGACACTGAAGCTTTCTTT. Translation gives CASSSKRGGDTEAFF. This chain joins TRBV13 and TRBJ1-1; TRBD1 is a possible D gene (5 bases). In germline, CDR1 is PRHDT, CDR2 FYEKMQ (reference sequence). The CDR3 runs to 15 residues. Trimming stripped 4 bases from V and 3 bases from J, with 15 bases between.

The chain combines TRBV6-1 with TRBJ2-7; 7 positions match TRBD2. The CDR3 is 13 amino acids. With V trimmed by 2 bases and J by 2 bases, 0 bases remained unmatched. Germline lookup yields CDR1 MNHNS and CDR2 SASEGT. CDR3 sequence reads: CASSETSAYEQYF. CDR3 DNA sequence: TGTGCCAGCAGTGAAACTAGCGCCTACGAGCAGTACTTC.

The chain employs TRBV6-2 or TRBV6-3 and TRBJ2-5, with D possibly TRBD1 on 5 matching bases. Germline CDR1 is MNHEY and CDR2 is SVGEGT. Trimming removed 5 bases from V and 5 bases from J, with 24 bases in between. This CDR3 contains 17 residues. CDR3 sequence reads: CASSSKFSGYIGETQYF. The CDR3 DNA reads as TGTGCCAGCAGTAGCAAGTTTTCAGGGTACATCGGGGAGACCCAGTACTTC.

CDR3 DNA: TGTGCCAGCAGCCACAGGCAGTATAATTCACCCCTCCACTTT. Protein sequence: CASSHRQYNSPLHF. The V gene is TRBV3-1 (or the pseudogene TRBV3-2), the J gene TRBJ1-6; no clear D. The germline V gene has CDR1 LGHDT and CDR2 YNNKEL (reference sequence). Trimming took off 3 bases at V and 4 bases at J, with 7 bases between the two ends. The CDR3 is 14 residues long.

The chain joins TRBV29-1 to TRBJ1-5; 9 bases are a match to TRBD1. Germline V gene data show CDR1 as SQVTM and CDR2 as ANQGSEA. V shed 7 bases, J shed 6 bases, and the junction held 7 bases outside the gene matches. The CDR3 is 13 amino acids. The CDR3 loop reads CSANRGPGQPQHF. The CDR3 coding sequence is TGCAGCGCGAACAGGGGGCCGGGTCAGCCCCAGCATTTT.

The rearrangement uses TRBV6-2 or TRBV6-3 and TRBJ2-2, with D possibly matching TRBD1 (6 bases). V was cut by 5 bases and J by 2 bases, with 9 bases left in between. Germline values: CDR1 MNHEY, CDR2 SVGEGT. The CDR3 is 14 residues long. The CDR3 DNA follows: TGTGCCAGCAGTCGGACAGAAAACACCGGGGAGCTGTTTTTT. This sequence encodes CASSRTENTGELFF.

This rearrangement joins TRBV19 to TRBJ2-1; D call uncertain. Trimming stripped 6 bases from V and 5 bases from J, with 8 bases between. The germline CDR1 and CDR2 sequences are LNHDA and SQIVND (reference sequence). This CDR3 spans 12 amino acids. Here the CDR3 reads CASRKENNEQFF. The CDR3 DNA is TGTGCCAGTAGAAAGGAAAACAATGAGCAGTTCTTC.